Shown below are 12 T cell receptor beta chains from a single sample sequenced in a study of cytomegalovirus exposure and HLA in healthy donors. The PCR had 60 Vbeta and 13 Jbeta primers. The data were produced by immunoSEQ multiplex PCR, yet TCRdb's version contains in-frame clones alone and is incomplete. The sample contains about 110,000 clones, more than 65% of which appear only once. Sequencing was done on a sample of PBMCs. These receptors originate from a boy aged 5-17 years in good health and CMV-seronegative.

V gene TRBV30 combines with J gene TRBJ1-6; 7 bases are shared with TRBD1. This CDR3 has 13 residues. The junction had 5 bases not matched to a gene; V was cut back by 2 bases and J by 10 bases. Germline V gives CDR1 GTSNPN, CDR2 SVGIG (reference sequence). The CDR3 spells CAWSKGGESPLHF. The CDR3 DNA reads as TGTGCCTGGAGTAAAGGGGGCGAGTCACCCCTCCACTTT.

The CDR3 nucleotides are TGTGCCAGCAGACCAACAGGGTATACGCGCGGCTACACCTTC. It yields the protein CASRPTGYTRGYTF. J is TRBJ1-2 and V is TRBV5-6; weak D call: TRBD1 (6 bases). The CDR3 runs to 14 residues. V was trimmed by 5 bases and J by 8 bases, leaving 19 bases between them. Germline CDR1 is SGHDT and CDR2 is YYEEEE.

The rearrangement links TRBV30 to TRBJ2-7; 7 nucleotides agree with TRBD1. The ends lost 2 bases at V and 2 bases at J; junction bases unmatched: 3. Germline assignment: CDR1 GTSNPN and CDR2 SVGIG (reference sequence). The CDR3 is made up of 13 amino acids. The CDR3: CAWSRGTAYEQYF. As DNA, the CDR3 is TGTGCCTGGAGTCGTGGGACAGCCTACGAGCAGTACTTC.

CDR3 sequence reads: CASSLATGFGYTF. The CDR3, as DNA: TGCGCCAGCAGCTTGGCGACAGGGTTTGGCTACACCTTC. The chain joins TRBV5-1 to TRBJ1-2; 7 bases match TRBD1. V shed 0 bases, J shed 7 bases, and the junction held 3 bases outside the gene matches. Germline values: CDR1 SGHRS, CDR2 YFSETQ. This CDR3 has 13 amino acids.

This clone was seen only a few times. V is TRBV6-1 and J is TRBJ2-7; 8 bases agree with TRBD1. Germline V gives CDR1 MNHNS, CDR2 SASEGT. The CDR3 loop spans 14 amino acids. The V and J ends lost 6 bases and 2 bases, in that order; junction bases with no gene match: 6. CDR3 in DNA: TGTGCCAGCAGGGTCCAGGACAGGGCCTACGAGCAGTACTTC. It translates to CASRVQDRAYEQYF.

The chain carries TRBV2 and TRBJ2-5; 13 nucleotides line up with TRBD2. The germline gives CDR1 SNHLY, CDR2 FYNNEI. The CDR3 length is 19 residues. V lost 3 bases and J lost 1; bases outside the gene matches: 11. This CDR3 reads CASSDDDRGLAGLQETQYF. The DNA of the CDR3 is TGTGCCAGCAGTGACGACGACAGGGGACTAGCGGGGCTCCAAGAGACCCAGTACTTC.

V is TRBV5-4 and J is TRBJ2-1; weak D call: TRBD2 (6 bases). Trimming took off 4 bases at V and 0 bases at J, with 20 bases between the two ends. Germline V gene lookup returns CDR1 SGHNT and CDR2 YYREEE (reference sequence). The CDR3 spans 18 residues. The CDR3 DNA reads TGTGCCAGCAGCCACCGCTCGGGAGCGCAGAGCTCCTACAATGAGCAGTTCTTC. It yields the protein CASSHRSGAQSSYNEQFF. Complete variable domain (other parts from reference TRBV5-4 and TRBJ2-1): ETGVTQSPTHLIKTRGQQVTLRCSSQSGHNTVSWYQQALGQGPQFIFQYYREEENGRGNFPPRFSGLQFPNYSSELNVNALELDDSALYLCASSHRSGAQSSYNEQFFGPGTRLTVL.

The rearrangement joins TRBV7-2 to TRBJ2-1; 9 positions match TRBD2. Unmatched junction bases numbered 9, after V lost 5 bases and J lost 7 bases. This CDR3 region has 15 residues. CDR1 is SGHTA and CDR2 is FQGNSA in the germline V gene. The CDR3 coding sequence is TGTGCCAGCAGCGCGAGGGGGCTAGCGGGGAATGAGCAGTTCTTC. Translating gives CASSARGLAGNEQFF.

The count of this clone is one. The chain is built from TRBV6-5 and TRBJ1-2; a weak D match, TRBD1 (6 bases). Trimming took 2 bases from V and 4 from J, leaving 14 bases between them. The CDR3 extends over 15 amino acids. Germline CDR1 is MNHEY and CDR2 is SVGAGI. The CDR3 sequence is CASSYNSGRGYGYTF. The CDR3, as DNA: TGTGCCAGCAGTTACAATTCGGGCAGGGGCTATGGCTACACCTTC.

The V gene is TRBV15, the J gene TRBJ1-5, with D perhaps matching TRBD1 (6 bases). Germline lookup yields CDR1 LNHNV and CDR2 YYDKDF (reference sequence). CDR3 length: 15 residues. V shed 5 bases and J shed 2 bases, with 13 bases lying between them. CDR3 loop: CATSPDRQRNQPQHF. The DNA of the CDR3 is TGTGCCACCAGCCCGGACAGACAACGCAATCAGCCCCAGCATTTT.

This clone came up once. V and J are TRBV6-5 and TRBJ1-5; 7 bases map to TRBD1. The V gene's germline CDR1 is MNHEY and CDR2 SVGAGI. CDR3 length: 14 amino acids. J gave up 3 bases and V 6 bases, and 5 bases lay outside the gene matches. The CDR3, as DNA: TGTGCCAGCAGCCTCGGGACAGACAATCAGCCCCAGCATTTT. This sequence encodes CASSLGTDNQPQHF.

V usage is TRBV7-2 and J usage is TRBJ1-1, with D possibly matching TRBD1 (5 bases). The CDR3 totals 19 residues. CDR1 is SGHTA, CDR2 FQGNSA, per germline. Trimming shortened V by 0 bases and J by 0 bases, and 20 bases separated the two germline ends. CDR3 bases: TGTGCCAGCAGCTTAGCGCTGGGGCAGGCTGGGGGGATGAACACTGAAGCTTTCTTT. Amino acid sequence: CASSLALGQAGGMNTEAFF.